These 21 T cell receptor beta chains share one sample of origin, sequenced in a study of cytomegalovirus exposure and HLA in healthy donors. This table comes from immunoSEQ multiplex PCR, and its TCRdb copy is limited to in-frame clones, with some not included. The repertoire holds 150,000 to 200,000 clones, with 86% as singletons. Sequenced material: PBMCs. These receptors originate from a man aged 25 to 40 in good health and CMV-seropositive.

In this sample, this clone turned up once. The chain recombines TRBV11-3 with TRBJ2-1, with a tentative D call TRBD2 (6 bases). CDR1 and CDR2 (germline): SGHNT, YENEEA. The CDR3 has 17 residues. Trimming stripped 1 base from V and 7 bases from J, with 20 bases between. CDR3 protein: CASSLAGGSPEGNEQFF. The CDR3 DNA sequence: TGTGCCAGCAGCTTAGCCGGAGGGAGCCCTGAGGGGAATGAGCAGTTCTTC.

V is TRBV28 and J is TRBJ2-5, with a weak D call TRBD2 (6 bases). Germline V lookup: CDR1 MDHEN, CDR2 SYDVKM. The CDR3 contains 15 residues. The V gene lost 5 bases and the J gene lost 4 bases, with 17 bases spanning the gap. The CDR3 bases are TGTGCCAGCAGTCCGTGGGGCGGGCGGGGAGAGACCCAGTACTTC. Its translation is CASSPWGGRGETQYF. The whole variable domain, remainder taken from reference TRBV28 and TRBJ2-5, is DVKVTQSSRYLVKRTGEKVFLECVQDMDHENMFWYRQDPGLGLRLIYFSYDVKMKEKGDIPEGYSVSREKKERFSLILESASTNQTSMYLCASSPWGGRGETQYFGPGTRLLVL.

The CDR3 here is CASNRHRVTDTQYF. In nucleotides, the CDR3 is TGTGCCAGCAATAGACACAGGGTCACGGATACGCAGTATTTT. V gene TRBV6-6 combines with J gene TRBJ2-3, with D maybe TRBD1 (6 bases). Trimming took off 7 bases at V and 6 bases at J, with 17 bases between the two ends. Germline CDR1 reads MNHNY; CDR2 reads SVGAGI (reference sequence). The CDR3 consists of 14 residues.

The rearrangement uses TRBV9 and TRBJ2-3, with 9 bases matching TRBD2. The trim removed 2 bases at V and 2 bases at J, leaving 6 bases unmatched. Germline-derived CDR1 and CDR2 are SGDLS and YYNGEE. The CDR3 is 16 amino acids. Written as DNA, the CDR3 is TGTGCCAGCAGCGTCGGGACTAGCAGATACACAGATACGCAGTATTTT. Amino acid sequence: CASSVGTSRYTDTQYF.

The rearrangement links TRBV4-3 to TRBJ1-1; 7 bases agree with TRBD1. The J segment lost 5 bases and the V segment lost 2 bases, leaving 5 bases of the junction unmatched. This CDR3 region has 14 residues. Germline V CDR1 and CDR2: LGHNA, YSLEER. The CDR3 protein is CASSQRQGWTEAFF. CDR3 DNA: TGCGCCAGCAGCCAAAGACAGGGTTGGACTGAAGCTTTCTTT.

The chain carries TRBV29-1 and TRBJ1-1; weak D call: TRBD1 (5 bases). This CDR3 spans 14 amino acids. In germline, CDR1 is SQVTM, CDR2 ANQGSEA. Trimming removed 7 bases from V and 0 bases from J, with 15 bases in between. The chain's CDR3 is CSAAMGLLNTEAFF. The CDR3 DNA follows: TGCAGCGCAGCCATGGGGCTCTTGAACACTGAAGCTTTCTTT.

The chain carries TRBV4-1 and TRBJ2-1; D may be TRBD2 (5 bases). Trimming shortened V by 0 bases and J by 3 bases, and 6 bases separated the two germline ends. The V gene's germline CDR1 is MGHRA and CDR2 YSYEKL. The CDR3 is 14 residues long. The CDR3 sequence: CASSQEGLYNEQFF. In DNA form, the CDR3 reads TGCGCCAGCAGCCAAGAAGGACTCTACAATGAGCAGTTCTTC.

The chain recombines TRBV4-1 with TRBJ1-3; D not resolved. Deletions cut 0 bases from V and 8 bases from J, with 17 bases between. The CDR3 contains 16 residues. Germline V gene lookup returns CDR1 MGHRA and CDR2 YSYEKL. CDR3 coding DNA: TGCGCCAGCAGCCAAGATGGGTCCAGAGCGCGATACACCATATATTTT. Protein sequence: CASSQDGSRARYTIYF.

This clone has a single count. The chain carries TRBV5-1 and TRBJ2-1; weak D call: TRBD1 (6 bases). The CDR3 length is 13 residues. V shed 1 base and J shed 6 bases, with 8 bases lying between them. In germline, CDR1 is SGHRS, CDR2 YFSETQ. This CDR3 is CASSLRGFNEQFF. CDR3 DNA sequence: TGCGCCAGCAGCTTGAGGGGGTTCAATGAGCAGTTCTTC.

This chain joins TRBV18 and TRBJ2-7; D is perhaps TRBD2 (6 bases). Trimming pared 3 bases from V and 3 bases from J, leaving 15 bases between. Germline V gene lookup returns CDR1 KGHSH and CDR2 LQKENI. There are 15 residues in the CDR3. CDR3 DNA: TGTGCCAGCTCACCCCCAGTGGGGGGTAGCTACGAGCAGTACTTC. The encoded protein is CASSPPVGGSYEQYF.

This rearrangement joins TRBV9 to TRBJ2-2; tentatively, D is TRBD2 (6 bases). V lost 5 bases to trimming and J lost 4 bases, with 24 bases between them. Germline CDR1 SGDLS, CDR2 YYNGEE. This CDR3 region has 18 residues. The CDR3, as DNA: TGTGCCAGCAGTGCCCAGACCCCTGGTTTCGGGGGCACCGGGGAGCTGTTTTTT. It translates to CASSAQTPGFGGTGELFF.

Regarding this clone: In the same sample, other DNA sequences code for this CDR3. V is TRBV5-1 and J is TRBJ1-1; TRBD1 matches at 8 bases. The length of the CDR3 is 13 residues. The ends lost 4 bases at V and 4 bases at J; junction bases unmatched: 3. The germline V gene encodes CDR1 SGHRS and CDR2 YFSETQ. CDR3 bases: TGCGCCAGCAGCCTAACAGGGGGCACTGAAGCTTTCTTT. This codes for CASSLTGGTEAFF.

A few counts support this clone. The chain carries TRBV7-3 and TRBJ2-1, with unresolved D. The CDR3 length is 14 residues. The germline V and J ends were trimmed by 2 bases and 4 bases, with 9 bases remaining between them. Looked up from germline, CDR1 is SGHTA and CDR2 is FQGTGA. In nucleotides, the CDR3 is TGTGCCAGCAGCTTAGGCGGACGGTACAATGAGCAGTTCTTC. Amino acids: CASSLGGRYNEQFF.

The chain uses TRBV7-8 and TRBJ1-2; the match to TRBD1 covers 7 bases. V lost 6 bases to trimming and J lost 2 bases; unmatched junction nucleotides: 9. The CDR3 spans 15 residues. The germline V gene has CDR1 SGHVS and CDR2 FQNEAQ. This chain's CDR3 is CASSGGGGGNYGYTF. CDR3 nucleotides: TGTGCCAGCAGTGGGGGAGGGGGCGGCAACTATGGCTACACCTTC. The variable domain in full, with the rest retrieved from reference TRBV7-8 and TRBJ1-2, is GAGVSQSPRYKVAKRGQDVALRCDPISGHVSLFWYQQALGQGPEFLTYFQNEAQLDKSGLPSDRFFAERPEGSVSTLKIQRTQQEDSAVYLCASSGGGGGNYGYTFGSGTRLTVV.

The rearrangement uses TRBV19 and TRBJ2-1; D might be TRBD2 (6 bases). CDR1 and CDR2 from the germline V gene are LNHDA and SQIVND (reference sequence). The CDR3 loop spans 13 amino acids. Trimming shortened V by 6 bases and J by 3 bases, and 9 bases separated the two germline ends. The CDR3 spells CASRQGGYNEQFF. CDR3 bases: TGTGCCAGTAGGCAGGGAGGCTACAATGAGCAGTTCTTC.

V is TRBV7-2 and J is TRBJ1-2; D might be TRBD1 (5 bases). The CDR3 contains 15 residues. V lost 4 bases, J lost 5 bases, and 17 bases lay in between. CDR1 is SGHTA and CDR2 is FQGNSA in the germline V gene. The CDR3 nucleotides are TGTGCCAGCAGCTCCAACAGCCAAGCAGGGTATGGCTACACCTTC. This translates into CASSSNSQAGYGYTF.

The V call is TRBV7-6, the J call TRBJ2-1; TRBD2 aligns across 12 bases. Germline CDR1 and CDR2: SGHVS and FNYEAQ. The CDR3 contains 15 residues. The V gene end was trimmed by 5 bases and the J gene end by 7 bases; junction bases not matched to a gene: 6. The CDR3 reads CASSPASGGGNEQFF. The CDR3 nucleotides are TGTGCCAGCAGCCCCGCTAGCGGGGGGGGTAATGAGCAGTTCTTC.

This chain uses TRBV30 with TRBJ1-2; weak D call: TRBD1 (6 bases). The CDR3 spans 11 residues. Trimming took 0 bases from V and 8 from J, leaving 7 bases between them. Germline assignment: CDR1 GTSNPN and CDR2 SVGIG (reference sequence). The CDR3 region has the DNA TGTGCCTGGAGTGTGGGGGCCGGCTACACCTTC. As protein: CAWSVGAGYTF.

The chain is built from TRBV10-2 and TRBJ2-3; D perhaps matches TRBD2 (6 bases). CDR3 length: 13 amino acids. Germline assignment: CDR1 WSHSY and CDR2 SAAADI. The V end was cut by 11 bases, the J end by 2 bases, with 14 bases between. The CDR3 DNA follows: TGCGCCGCCCGGGGGTCCTTCACAGATACGCAGTATTTT. Its protein product is CAARGSFTDTQYF.

This clone came up once. This chain connects TRBV5-6 to TRBJ2-6, with D unresolved. This CDR3 is 15 amino acids long. Germline V gene data show CDR1 as SGHDT and CDR2 as YYEEEE. With 7 bases removed from V and 0 bases from J, the gap between germline ends came to 11 bases. The CDR3 DNA reads as TGTGCCAGCTCTTTCATTGGCTCTGGGGCCAACGTCCTGACTTTC. Residues: CASSFIGSGANVLTF.

This clone was seen more than once but under ten times. The chain carries TRBV5-4 and TRBJ2-1; the match to TRBD2 covers 10 bases. The ends lost 3 bases at V and 8 bases at J; junction bases unmatched: 8. Germline values: CDR1 SGHNT, CDR2 YYREEE (reference sequence). The CDR3 covers 15 residues. In DNA, the CDR3 is TGTGCCAGCAGCTCCGGACTAGCGGTATACGATGAGCAGTTCTTC. Translation: CASSSGLAVYDEQFF.